This TCR beta chain was sequenced in a study of blood T cell repertoires in COVID-19. Clones were sequenced by immunoSEQ multiplex PCR, and TCRdb holds only the in-frame ones, with some missing. The sample yields some 200,000 clones, approximately 90% seen once. The clonotype originates from a man at least 80 years old with acute or convalescent COVID-19. Sequenced material: peripheral blood.

The CDR3 DNA reads TGTGCCAGCAGCCCATCTGGGCTAGCGGGAGGGGTGGAGCAGTTCTTC. It specifies CASSPSGLAGGVEQFF. This chain uses TRBV5-4 with TRBJ2-1; TRBD2 matches at 12 bases. Germline V CDR1 and CDR2: SGHNT, YYREEE (reference sequence). Trimming at V came to 4 bases and at J to 10 bases, leaving 12 bases not matched to a gene. The CDR3 has 16 residues.